The clone carrying this T cell receptor beta chain came up a few times. The CDR3 extends over 16 amino acids. Germline assignment: CDR1 LNHNV and CDR2 YYDKDF (reference sequence). V lost 2 bases, J lost 4 bases, and 9 bases stayed unmatched. These data come from a study of blood T cell repertoires in COVID-19. The method was immunoSEQ multiplex PCR; TCRdb's version includes in-frame clones alone and lacks a portion of them. The sample gives roughly 100,000 clones, almost 90% of which show up once; around 2% is in the top ten. This chain links TRBV15 with TRBJ1-1; 8 bases agree with TRBD1. The clonotype originates from a man aged 50 or older with COVID-19, enrolled during active disease. The sequenced sample was peripheral blood. CDR3 bases: TGTGCCACCAGCAGACTTTGGACAGGGATCAGCACTGAAGCTTTCTTT. As protein: CATSRLWTGISTEAFF.